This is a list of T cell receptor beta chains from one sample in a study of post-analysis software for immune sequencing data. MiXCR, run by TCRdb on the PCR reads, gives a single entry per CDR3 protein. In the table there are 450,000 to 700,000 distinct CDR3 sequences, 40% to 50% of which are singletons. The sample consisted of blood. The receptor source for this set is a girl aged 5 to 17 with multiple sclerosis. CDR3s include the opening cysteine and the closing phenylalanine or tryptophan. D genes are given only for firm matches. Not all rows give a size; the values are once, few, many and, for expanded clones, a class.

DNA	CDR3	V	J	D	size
TGTGCCAGCACCTTACACGAAAAACTGTTTTTT	CASTLHEKLFF	TRBV25-1	TRBJ1-4	.	.
TGTGCCAGCAGCTTCCCAGGGACACTCACAGATACGCAGTATTTT	CASSFPGTLTDTQYF	TRBV7-9	TRBJ2-3	.	.
TGTGCCAGCAGCTTAGATATGGGCCCTCAGATCTATGGCTACACCTTC	CASSLDMGPQIYGYTF	TRBV11-2	TRBJ1-2	.	.
TGTGCCAGCAGTTTAGTGGGATCCGGGACATCCGAGCAGTTCTTC	CASSLVGSGTSEQFF	TRBV12-3/TRBV12-4	TRBJ2-1	.	.
TGTGCCAGCAGTAGGGGCTTCTACAATGAGCAGTTCTTC	CASSRGFYNEQFF	TRBV12-3/TRBV12-4	TRBJ2-1	.	.
TGCGCCAGCAGCCAAGCTCGGACAGGGGCATCCGCTAGAGATACGCAGTATTTT	CASSQARTGASARDTQYF	TRBV4-1	TRBJ2-3	TRBD1	.
TGCAGCGTTGAAGAACGGACTAGCGGAACAACCACCGGGGAGCTGTTTTTT	CSVEERTSGTTTGELFF	TRBV29-1	TRBJ2-2	TRBD2	.
TGCAGTGCTAGGGGAGCGAGGGTCCAAGAGACCCAGTACTTC	CSARGARVQETQYF	TRBV20-1	TRBJ2-5	.	few
TGTGCCAGCAGCTCCCGACCGGGAGGAGATACGCAGTATTTT	CASSSRPGGDTQYF	TRBV7-2	TRBJ2-3	TRBD2	.
TGCAGTGCACGGACAGGGGGCATGGTGGAACTGTTTTTT	CSARTGGMVELFF	TRBV20-1	TRBJ1-4	TRBD1	.
TGTGCCAGCATGACAGGGAAGACCCAGTACTTC	CASMTGKTQYF	TRBV6-5	TRBJ2-5	TRBD1	few
TGTGCCAGCAGTTTTTACCCCGGGAGAAATGAGCAGTTCTTC	CASSFYPGRNEQFF	TRBV12-3/TRBV12-4	TRBJ2-1	.	.
TGCGCCAGCAGCCAAGATGGGAACACTGAAGCTTTCTTT	CASSQDGNTEAFF	TRBV4-1	TRBJ1-1	.	.
TGCAGCGTTCTAGACGACAATGAGCAGTTCTTC	CSVLDDNEQFF	TRBV29-1	TRBJ2-1	.	.
TGTGCCAGCAGTGAGGATGTGTGGACTAGCGGGAGTGGAGATACGCAGTATTTT	CASSEDVWTSGSGDTQYF	TRBV2	TRBJ2-3	TRBD2	few
TGTGCCAGCAGTATATACAGTCTCTTGAGCACAGATGCGCAGTATTTT	CASSIYSLLSTDAQYF	TRBV12-3/TRBV12-4	TRBJ2-3	.	.
TGTGCCAGCAGAGCGGGGGCCTACGAGCAGTACTTC	CASRAGAYEQYF	TRBV7-9	TRBJ2-7	TRBD2	few
TGCAGTGCGGCTCCCGGTTACAGCTCCTACAATGAGCAGTTCTTC	CSAAPGYSSYNEQFF	TRBV20-1	TRBJ2-1	.	.
TGCAGTGTCCGGGGGGACACTCATACTGAAGCTTTCTTT	CSVRGDTHTEAFF	TRBV20-1	TRBJ1-1	.	.
TGTGCCAGCAGCCGGAACTACGGCACAGATACGCAGTATTTT	CASSRNYGTDTQYF	TRBV12-3/TRBV12-4	TRBJ2-3	.	.
TGCAGTGCTAGTACCAGCAAACAGGGGGTCACTGAAGCTTTCTTT	CSASTSKQGVTEAFF	TRBV20-1	TRBJ1-1	TRBD1	.
TGCAGCGTTGGAGGCACAAGCTCCTACAATGAGCAGTTCTTC	CSVGGTSSYNEQFF	TRBV29-1	TRBJ2-1	.	few
TGTGCCAGCAGCACCCCACAGGGGCGGACTGAAGCTTTCTTT	CASSTPQGRTEAFF	TRBV7-2	TRBJ1-1	TRBD1	few
TGTGCCAGCAGACCCAGCGGGGGAAACACAGATACGCAGTATTTT	CASRPSGGNTDTQYF	TRBV2	TRBJ2-3	TRBD2	.
TGTGCCAGCAGCCCTCCGGGGAACAGGTTCTATGGCTACACCTTC	CASSPPGNRFYGYTF	TRBV7-9	TRBJ1-2	.	.
TGTGCCAGCACCCACCCGGGACTAGCGGGAGGGCAAGAGACCCAGTACTTC	CASTHPGLAGGQETQYF	TRBV6-6	TRBJ2-5	TRBD2	.
TGCGCCAGCAGCTCTTCGGGGACAGGGGAGACTGAAGCTTTCTTT	CASSSSGTGETEAFF	TRBV5-1	TRBJ1-1	TRBD1	.
TGTGCCAGCAGCCACCTAGCGGGAGGAGGCTACGAGCAGTACTTC	CASSHLAGGGYEQYF	TRBV3-1	TRBJ2-7	TRBD2	once